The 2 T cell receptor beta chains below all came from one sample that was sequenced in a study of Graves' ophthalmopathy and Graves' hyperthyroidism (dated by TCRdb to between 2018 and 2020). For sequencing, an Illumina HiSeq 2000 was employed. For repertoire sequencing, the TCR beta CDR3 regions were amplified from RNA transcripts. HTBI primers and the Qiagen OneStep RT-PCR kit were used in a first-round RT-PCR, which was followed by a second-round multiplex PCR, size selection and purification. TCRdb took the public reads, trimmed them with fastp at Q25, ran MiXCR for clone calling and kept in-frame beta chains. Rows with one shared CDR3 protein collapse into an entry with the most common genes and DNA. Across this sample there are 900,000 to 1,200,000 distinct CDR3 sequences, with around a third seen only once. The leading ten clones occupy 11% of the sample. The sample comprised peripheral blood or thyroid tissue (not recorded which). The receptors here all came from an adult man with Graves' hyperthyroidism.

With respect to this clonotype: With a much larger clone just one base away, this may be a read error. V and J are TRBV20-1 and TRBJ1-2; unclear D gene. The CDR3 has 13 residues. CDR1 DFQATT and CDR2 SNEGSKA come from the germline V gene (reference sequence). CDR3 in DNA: TGCAGTACTAGCGTCACAACCAACTATGGCTACACCTTC. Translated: CSTSVTTNYGYTF.

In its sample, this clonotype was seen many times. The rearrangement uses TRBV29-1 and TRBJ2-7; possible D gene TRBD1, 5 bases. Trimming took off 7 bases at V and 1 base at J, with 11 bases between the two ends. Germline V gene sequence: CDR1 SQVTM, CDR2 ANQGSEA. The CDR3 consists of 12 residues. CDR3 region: CSAARGSYEQYF. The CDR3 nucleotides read TGCAGCGCCGCAAGGGGTTCCTACGAGCAGTACTTC.